This T cell receptor (beta chain) was retrieved from a study of human T cells and chemical hapten exposure. Study-level information: The study enrolled mostly female patients with alopecia areata, totalis or universalis.

This sample's time point: patch test 1, 2 weeks after DPC sensitization. Treatment reported: therapeutic diphenylcyclopropenone sensitization with weekly scalp DPC. Blood draws preceded each patch test application. This clonotype was seen ten or more times. TCRdb independently ran MiXCR on the RACE reads; one entry per CDR3 protein. This table has about 340,000 distinct CDR3 sequences, approximately 6.9% appearing once. The specimen comprised whole blood, sampled in connection with sensitization to the hapten diphenylcyclopropenone (DPC). The TCR originated in a woman aged 18-30 years with alopecia areata. Some clones in this sample may be carry-over from other donors' samples.

The CDR3 loop reads CASSLTSGDTQYF. The CDR3 nucleotides read TGTGCCAGCAGTTTAACTAGCGGAGATACGCAGTATTTT. The chain uses TRBV12-3 or TRBV12-4 and TRBJ2-3; 8 positions agree with TRBD2. V was pared by 2 bases and J by 5 bases, with 0 bases of the junction left unmatched. The CDR3 consists of 13 residues.